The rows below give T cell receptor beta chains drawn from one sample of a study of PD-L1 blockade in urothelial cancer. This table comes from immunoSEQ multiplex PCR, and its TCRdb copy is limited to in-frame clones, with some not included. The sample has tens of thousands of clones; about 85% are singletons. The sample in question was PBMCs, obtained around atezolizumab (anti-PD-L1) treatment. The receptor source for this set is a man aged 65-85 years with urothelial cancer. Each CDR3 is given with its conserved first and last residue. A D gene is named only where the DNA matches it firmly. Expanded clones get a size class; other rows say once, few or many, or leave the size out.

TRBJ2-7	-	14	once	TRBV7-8	CASSPSTASYEQYF	TGTGCCAGCAGCCCCTCGACAGCCTCCTACGAGCAGTACTTC
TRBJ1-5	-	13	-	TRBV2	CASRQEPNQPQHF	TGTGCCAGCAGACAGGAGCCCAATCAGCCCCAGCATTTT
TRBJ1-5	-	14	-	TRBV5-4	CASSLAGNNQPQHF	TGTGCCAGCAGCTTGGCAGGGAACAATCAGCCCCAGCATTTT
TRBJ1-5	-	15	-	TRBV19	CASSTGLDRNQPQHF	TGTGCCAGTAGTACCGGACTGGATCGCAATCAGCCCCAGCATTTT
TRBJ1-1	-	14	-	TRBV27	CASSSRSSDTEAFF	TGTGCCAGCAGCTCTAGGTCATCGGACACTGAAGCTTTCTTT
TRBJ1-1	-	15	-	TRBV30	CAWSVSGGFDTEAFF	TGTGCCTGGAGTGTATCCGGGGGGTTCGACACTGAAGCTTTCTTT
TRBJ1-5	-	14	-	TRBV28	CASSLPPEIQPQHF	TGTGCCAGCAGTTTACCCCCCGAGATTCAGCCCCAGCATTTT
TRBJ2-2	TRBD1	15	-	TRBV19	CASSVQGANTGELFF	TGTGCCAGTAGTGTACAGGGGGCGAACACCGGGGAGCTGTTTTTT
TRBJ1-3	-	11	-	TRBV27	CASSSGNTIYF	TGTGCCAGCAGTTCAGGAAACACCATATATTTT
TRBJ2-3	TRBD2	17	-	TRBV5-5	CASSFARLAGVGDTQYF	TGTGCCAGCAGCTTCGCCAGACTAGCGGGAGTCGGCGATACGCAGTATTTT
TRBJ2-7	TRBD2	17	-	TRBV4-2	CASSQDRSGSSDYEQYF	TGTGCCAGCAGCCAAGATCGAAGCGGGAGCTCCGACTACGAGCAGTACTTC
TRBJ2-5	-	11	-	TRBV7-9	CASSLEGQSDF	TGTGCCAGCAGCTTAGAGGGGCAATCAGACTTC
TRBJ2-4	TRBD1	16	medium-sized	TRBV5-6	CASSPTGGLAKNIQYF	TGTGCCAGCAGCCCAACAGGGGGCCTAGCCAAAAACATTCAGTACTTC
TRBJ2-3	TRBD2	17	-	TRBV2	CASSEGGLAGITDTQYF	TGTGCCAGCAGTGAAGGGGGCCTAGCGGGAATAACAGATACGCAGTATTTT
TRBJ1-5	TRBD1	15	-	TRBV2	CASSPGTGVGQPQHF	TGTGCCAGCAGTCCAGGGACAGGGGTTGGTCAGCCCCAGCATTTT
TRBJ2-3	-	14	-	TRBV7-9	CASSLEWPTDTQYF	TGTGCCAGCAGCTTAGAGTGGCCCACAGATACGCAGTATTTT
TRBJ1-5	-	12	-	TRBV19	CASSQAISPQHF	TGTGCCTCGTCCCAGGCAATCAGCCCCCAGCATTTT
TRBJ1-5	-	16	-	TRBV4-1	CASSQRDGQTNQPQHF	TGCGCCAGCAGCCAAAGGGACGGACAGACGAATCAGCCCCAGCATTTT
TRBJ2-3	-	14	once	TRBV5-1	CASSRWEGTDTQYF	TGCGCCAGCAGCCGATGGGAGGGCACAGATACGCAGTATTTT
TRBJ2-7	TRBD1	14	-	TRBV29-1	CSVATGTGSNEQYF	TGCAGCGTCGCTACGGGGACAGGGAGCAACGAGCAGTACTTC
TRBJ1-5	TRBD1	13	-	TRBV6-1	CATTGVQNQPQHF	TGTGCCACTACAGGGGTCCAAAATCAGCCCCAGCATTTT
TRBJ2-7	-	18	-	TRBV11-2	CASSPYPLQGSGSYEQYF	TGTGCCAGCAGCCCTTACCCCTTGCAGGGGAGTGGGTCCTACGAGCAGTACTTC
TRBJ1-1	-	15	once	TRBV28	CASSLWGGKNTEAFF	TGTGCCAGCAGTTTATGGGGAGGAAAGAACACTGAAGCTTTCTTT
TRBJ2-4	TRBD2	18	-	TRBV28	CASSLVRGGRGAKNIQYF	TGTGCCAGCAGTTTAGTGAGGGGCGGGAGGGGGGCCAAAAACATTCAGTACTTC
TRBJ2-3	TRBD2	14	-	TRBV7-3	CASSPTSGDYTQYF	TGTGCCAGCAGCCCAACCAGCGGGGACTATACGCAGTATTTT
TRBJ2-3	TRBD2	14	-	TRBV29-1	CSVVAGGRPDTQYF	TGCAGCGTTGTGGCGGGAGGGCGGCCAGATACGCAGTATTTT
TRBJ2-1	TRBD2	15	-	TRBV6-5	CASSYSGTSGTEQFF	TGTGCCAGCAGTTACTCGGGGACTAGCGGGACTGAGCAGTTCTTC
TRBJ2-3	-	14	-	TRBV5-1	CASRPLGGAIGQYF	TGCGCCAGCAGACCATTGGGGGGGGCTATTGGGCAGTATTTT
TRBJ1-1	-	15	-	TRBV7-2	CASSSKTRMNTEAFF	TGTGCCAGCAGCTCCAAGACAAGAATGAACACTGAAGCTTTCTTT
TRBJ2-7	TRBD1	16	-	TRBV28	CASSLLGRGRIYEQYF	TGTGCCAGCAGTTTATTAGGCAGGGGGCGAATATACGAGCAGTACTTC